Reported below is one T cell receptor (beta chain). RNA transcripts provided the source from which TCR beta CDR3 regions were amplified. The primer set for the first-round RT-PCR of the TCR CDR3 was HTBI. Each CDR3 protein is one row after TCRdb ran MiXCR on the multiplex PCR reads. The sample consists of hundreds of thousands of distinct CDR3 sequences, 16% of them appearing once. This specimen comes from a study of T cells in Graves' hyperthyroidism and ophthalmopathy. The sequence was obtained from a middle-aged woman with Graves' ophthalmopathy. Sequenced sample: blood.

The chain's CDR3 is CSVEVGAGELFF. CDR3 nucleotides: TGCAGCGTTGAAGTGGGGGCCGGGGAGCTGTTTTTT. The rearrangement joins TRBV29-1 to TRBJ2-2; the D call may be TRBD1 or TRBD2 (5 bases each). The CDR3 runs to 12 residues. Germline CDR1 reads SQVTM; CDR2 reads ANQGSEA. Trimming left V 1 base short and J 6 bases short, with 6 bases between.